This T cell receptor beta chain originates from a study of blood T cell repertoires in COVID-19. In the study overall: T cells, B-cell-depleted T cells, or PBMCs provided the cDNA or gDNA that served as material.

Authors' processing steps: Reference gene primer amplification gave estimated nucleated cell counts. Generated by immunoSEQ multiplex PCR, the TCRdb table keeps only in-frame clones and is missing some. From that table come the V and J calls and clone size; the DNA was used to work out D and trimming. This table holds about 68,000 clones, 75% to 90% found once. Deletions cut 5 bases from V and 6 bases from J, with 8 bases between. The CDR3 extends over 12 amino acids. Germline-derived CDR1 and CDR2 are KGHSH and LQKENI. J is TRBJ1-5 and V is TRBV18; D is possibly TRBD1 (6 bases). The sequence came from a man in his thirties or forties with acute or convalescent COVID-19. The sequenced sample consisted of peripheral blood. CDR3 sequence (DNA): TGTGCCAGCTCAACAGGGAGTCAGCCCCAGCATTTT. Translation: CASSTGSQPQHF.